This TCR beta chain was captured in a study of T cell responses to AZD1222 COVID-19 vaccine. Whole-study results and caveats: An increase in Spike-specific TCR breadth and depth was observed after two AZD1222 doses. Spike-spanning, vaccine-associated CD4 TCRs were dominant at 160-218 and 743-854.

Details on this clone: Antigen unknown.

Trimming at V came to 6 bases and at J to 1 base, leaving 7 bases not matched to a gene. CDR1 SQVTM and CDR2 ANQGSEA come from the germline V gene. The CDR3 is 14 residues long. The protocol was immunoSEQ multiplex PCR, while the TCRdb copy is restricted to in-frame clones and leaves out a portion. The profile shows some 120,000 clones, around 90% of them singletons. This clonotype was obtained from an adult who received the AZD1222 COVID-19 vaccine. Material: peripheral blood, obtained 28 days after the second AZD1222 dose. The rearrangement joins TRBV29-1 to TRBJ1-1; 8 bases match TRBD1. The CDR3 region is CSVRTGTANTEAFF. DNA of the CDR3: TGCAGCGTCCGGACAGGGACGGCGAACACTGAAGCTTTCTTT.